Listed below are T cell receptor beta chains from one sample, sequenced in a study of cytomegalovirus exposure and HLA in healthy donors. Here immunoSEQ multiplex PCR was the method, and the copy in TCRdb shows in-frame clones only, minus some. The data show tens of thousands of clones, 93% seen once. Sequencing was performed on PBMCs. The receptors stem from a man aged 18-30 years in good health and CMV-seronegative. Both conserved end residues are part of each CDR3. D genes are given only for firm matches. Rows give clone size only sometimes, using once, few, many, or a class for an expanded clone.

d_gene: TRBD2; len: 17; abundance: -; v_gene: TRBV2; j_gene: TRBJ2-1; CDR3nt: TGTGCCAGCAGTGTCGGCAGTCGGGGCGGGAGCAACGATGAGCAGTTCTTC; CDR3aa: CASSVGSRGGSNDEQFF
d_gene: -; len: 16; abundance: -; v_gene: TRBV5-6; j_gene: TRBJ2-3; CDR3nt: TGTGCCAGCAGCTTGATCGGTAGTGGGCCCTTGGATACGCAGTATTTT; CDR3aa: CASSLIGSGPLDTQYF
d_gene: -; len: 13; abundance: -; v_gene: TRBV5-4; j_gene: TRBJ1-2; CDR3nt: TGTGCCAGCAGCTTGAGAGGGAACTATGGCTACACCTTC; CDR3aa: CASSLRGNYGYTF
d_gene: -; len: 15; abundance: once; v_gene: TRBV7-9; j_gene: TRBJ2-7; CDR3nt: TGTGCCAGCAGCCCTAATGGGCTCCTTTCCTACGAGCAGTACTTC; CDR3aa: CASSPNGLLSYEQYF
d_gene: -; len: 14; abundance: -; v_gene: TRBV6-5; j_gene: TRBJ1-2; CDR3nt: TGTGCCAGCAGTAGAACCCTATCCGAGAGTGGCTACACCTTC; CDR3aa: CASSRTLSESGYTF
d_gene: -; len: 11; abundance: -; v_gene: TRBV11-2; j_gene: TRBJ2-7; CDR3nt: TGTGCCAGCAGCTTAGGTCGGGAGCAGTACTTC; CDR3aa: CASSLGREQYF
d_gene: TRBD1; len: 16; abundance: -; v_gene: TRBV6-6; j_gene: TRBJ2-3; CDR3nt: TGTGCCAGCAGTCCAGGACAGGGGACGACCACAGATACGCAGTATTTT; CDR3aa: CASSPGQGTTTDTQYF
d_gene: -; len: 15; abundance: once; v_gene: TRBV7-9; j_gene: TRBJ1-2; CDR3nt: TGTGCCAGCAGAACACAGGGTTCGGCTAACTATGGCTACACCTTC; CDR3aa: CASRTQGSANYGYTF
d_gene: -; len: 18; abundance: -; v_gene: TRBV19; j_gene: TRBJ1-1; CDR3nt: TGTGCCAGTTCACCGGGGACTGGGGGAACTACCATGAACACTGAAGCTTTCTTT; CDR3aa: CASSPGTGGTTMNTEAFF
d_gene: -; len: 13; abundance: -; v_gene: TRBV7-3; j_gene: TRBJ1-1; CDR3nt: TGTGCCAGCAGCTCGCTAGACGACACTGAAGCTTTCTTT; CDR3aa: CASSSLDDTEAFF
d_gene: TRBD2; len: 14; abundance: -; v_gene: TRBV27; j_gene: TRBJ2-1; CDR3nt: TGTGCCAGCAGTCCGACTAGCGGCGACAATGAGCAGTTCTTC; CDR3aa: CASSPTSGDNEQFF
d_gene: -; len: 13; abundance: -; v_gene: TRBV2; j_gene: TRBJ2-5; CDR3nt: TGTGCCAGCAGGAGACAGGTCCAAGAGACCCAGTACTTC; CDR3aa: CASRRQVQETQYF
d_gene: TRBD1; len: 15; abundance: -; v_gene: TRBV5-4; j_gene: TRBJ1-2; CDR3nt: TGTGCCAGCAGCTCCGTTGGGGACAGGGGGCCTGGCTACACCTTC; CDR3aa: CASSSVGDRGPGYTF
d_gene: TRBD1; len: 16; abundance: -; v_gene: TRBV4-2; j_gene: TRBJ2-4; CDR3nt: TGTGCCAGCAGCGAAGGACAGGGCGGCGCCAAAAACATTCAGTACTTC; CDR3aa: CASSEGQGGAKNIQYF
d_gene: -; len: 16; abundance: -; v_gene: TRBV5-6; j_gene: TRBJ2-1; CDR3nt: TGTGCCAGCAGCTTGCTGGGGCCGGTATCCTACAATGAGCAGTTCTTC; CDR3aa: CASSLLGPVSYNEQFF
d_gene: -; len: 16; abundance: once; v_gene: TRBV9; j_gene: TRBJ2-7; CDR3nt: TGTGCCAGCAGCGTAGCTGTCGGCTCTGAGGTCTACGAGCAGTACTTC; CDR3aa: CASSVAVGSEVYEQYF
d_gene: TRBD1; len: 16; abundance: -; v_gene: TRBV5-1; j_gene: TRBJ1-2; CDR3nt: TGCGCCAGCAGCCAAATTCCCGGGACAGAGAACTATGGCTACACCTTC; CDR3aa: CASSQIPGTENYGYTF
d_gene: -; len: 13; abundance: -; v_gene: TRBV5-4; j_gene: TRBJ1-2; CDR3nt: TGTGCCAGCAGCTTGGACAGGGCCTATGGCTACACCTTC; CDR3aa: CASSLDRAYGYTF
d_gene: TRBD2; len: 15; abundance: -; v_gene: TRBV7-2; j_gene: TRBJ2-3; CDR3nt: TGTGCCAGCAGCTTTAGCGGGGTGGCCACAGATACGCAGTATTTT; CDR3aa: CASSFSGVATDTQYF
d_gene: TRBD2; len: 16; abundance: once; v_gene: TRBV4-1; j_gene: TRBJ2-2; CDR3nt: TGCGCCAGCAGACCCCTAGCGGGGGGGCGCACCGGGGAGCTGTTTTTT; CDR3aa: CASRPLAGGRTGELFF
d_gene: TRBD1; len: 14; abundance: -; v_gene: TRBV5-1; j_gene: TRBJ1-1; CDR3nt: TGCGCCAGCAGCGTTCTGACAGGGGACACTGAAGCTTTCTTT; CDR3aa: CASSVLTGDTEAFF
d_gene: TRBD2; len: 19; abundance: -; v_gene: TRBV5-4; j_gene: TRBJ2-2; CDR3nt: TGTGCCAGCAGCTTGGGTGCTTCTAGGGGACTAGCGGGAGGCGGGGAGCTGTTTTTT; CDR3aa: CASSLGASRGLAGGGELFF
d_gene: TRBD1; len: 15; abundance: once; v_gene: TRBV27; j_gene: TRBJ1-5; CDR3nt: TGTGCCAGCAGTTTACGGGCAGGGGGTGGGCAGCCCCAGCATTTT; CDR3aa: CASSLRAGGGQPQHF
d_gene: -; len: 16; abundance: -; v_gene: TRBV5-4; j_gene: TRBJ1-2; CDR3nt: TGTGCCAGCAGCTCGACCCCGGGGAAGAAGGACTATGGCTACACCTTC; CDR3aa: CASSSTPGKKDYGYTF
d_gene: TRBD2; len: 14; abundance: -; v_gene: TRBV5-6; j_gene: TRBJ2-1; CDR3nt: TGTGCCAGCAGCCCTAGCGGGAGTGTGAATGAGCAGTTCTTC; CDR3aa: CASSPSGSVNEQFF
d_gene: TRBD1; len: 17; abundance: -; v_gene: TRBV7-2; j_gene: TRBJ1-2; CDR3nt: TGTGCCAGCAGCTTAGCCGGGACAGGTAAAGCTAACTATGGCTACACCTTC; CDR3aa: CASSLAGTGKANYGYTF
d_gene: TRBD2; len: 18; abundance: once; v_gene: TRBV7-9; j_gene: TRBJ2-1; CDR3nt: TGTGCCAGCAGCCCGCTTATCAGGGTAGCGGGGGTAGGCAATGAGCAGTTCTTC; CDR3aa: CASSPLIRVAGVGNEQFF
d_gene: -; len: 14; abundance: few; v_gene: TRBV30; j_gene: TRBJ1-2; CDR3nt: TGTGCCTGGAGTGCATTTCCAGCTAACTATGGCTACACCTTC; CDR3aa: CAWSAFPANYGYTF
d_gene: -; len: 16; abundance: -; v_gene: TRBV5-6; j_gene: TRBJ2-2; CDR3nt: TGTGCCAGCAGCTTGGCCGCAGGGGCGAACACCGGGGAGCTGTTTTTT; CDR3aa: CASSLAAGANTGELFF
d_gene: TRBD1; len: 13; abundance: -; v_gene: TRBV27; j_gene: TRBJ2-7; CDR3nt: TGTGCCAGCAGTCTGACAGGGATCTACGAGCAGTACTTC; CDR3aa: CASSLTGIYEQYF
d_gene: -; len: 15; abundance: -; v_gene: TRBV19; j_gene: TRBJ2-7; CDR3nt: TGTGCCAGTAGTATAATATACGGGACACCCTACGAGCAGTACTTC; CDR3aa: CASSIIYGTPYEQYF
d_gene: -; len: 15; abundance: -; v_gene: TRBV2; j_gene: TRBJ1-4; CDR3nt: TGTGCCAGCACCCTCAGTCCTACAGGAGGGGAAAAACTGTTTTTT; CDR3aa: CASTLSPTGGEKLFF
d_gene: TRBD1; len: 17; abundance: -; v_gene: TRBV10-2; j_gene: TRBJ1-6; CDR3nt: TGCGCCAGCAGTGAGAGAAAGTGGACAGGGGGCATTTCACCCCTCCACTTT; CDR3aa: CASSERKWTGGISPLHF
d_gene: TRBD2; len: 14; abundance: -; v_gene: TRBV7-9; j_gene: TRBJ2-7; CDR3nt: TGTGCCGGAGGGTCCCCTAGCGGTTCCTACGAGCAGTACTTC; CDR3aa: CAGGSPSGSYEQYF
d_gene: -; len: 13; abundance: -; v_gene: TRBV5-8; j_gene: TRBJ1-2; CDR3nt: TGTGCCAGCAGTTCTCAGGTGCTCCATGGCTACACCTTC; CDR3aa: CASSSQVLHGYTF
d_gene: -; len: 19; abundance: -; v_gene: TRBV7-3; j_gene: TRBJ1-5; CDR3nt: TGTGCCAGCAGCTTAGATTACACCAGGACACCTTATAGCAATCAGCCCCAGCATTTT; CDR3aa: CASSLDYTRTPYSNQPQHF
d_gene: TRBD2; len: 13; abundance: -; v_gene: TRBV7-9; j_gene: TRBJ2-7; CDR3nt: TGTGCCAGCAGCGTGGGACTACCTTACGAGCAGTACTTC; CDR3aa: CASSVGLPYEQYF
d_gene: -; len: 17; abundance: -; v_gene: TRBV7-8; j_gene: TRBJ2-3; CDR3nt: TGTGCCAGCAGCGGAGCGCAGGGTCGGTCACGTTTGGATACGCAGTATTTT; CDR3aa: CASSGAQGRSRLDTQYF
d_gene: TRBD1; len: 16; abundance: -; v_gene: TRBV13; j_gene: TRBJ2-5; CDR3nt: TGTGCCAGCAGCGACCGGGACAGGGGGCCGGGGGAGACCCAGTACTTC; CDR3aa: CASSDRDRGPGETQYF
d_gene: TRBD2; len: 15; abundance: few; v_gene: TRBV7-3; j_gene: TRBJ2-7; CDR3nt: TGTGCCAGCAGCCCCGTAGCGGGAGGGCCGCAAGAGCAGTACTTC; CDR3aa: CASSPVAGGPQEQYF
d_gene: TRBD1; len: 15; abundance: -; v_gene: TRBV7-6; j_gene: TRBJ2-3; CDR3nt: TGTGCCAGCAGCCCACGACAGGGTATAGCAGATACGCAGTATTTT; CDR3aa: CASSPRQGIADTQYF
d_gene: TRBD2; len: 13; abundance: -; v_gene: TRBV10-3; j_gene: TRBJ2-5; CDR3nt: TGTGCCATCAGCACACTAGCGGAAGAGACCCAGTACTTC; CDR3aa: CAISTLAEETQYF
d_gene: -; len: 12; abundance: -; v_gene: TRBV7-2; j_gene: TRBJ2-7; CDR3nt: TGTGCCAGCAGCTTAGCCGGGATCGAGCAGTACTTC; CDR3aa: CASSLAGIEQYF
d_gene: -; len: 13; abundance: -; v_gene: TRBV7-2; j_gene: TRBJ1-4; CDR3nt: TGTGCCAGCAGCCCTCACAGGGCTGAAAAACTGTTTTTT; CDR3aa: CASSPHRAEKLFF
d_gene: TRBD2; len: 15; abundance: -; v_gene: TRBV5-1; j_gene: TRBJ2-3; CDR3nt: TGCGCCAGCACCCCCTCCCCGGGAGGGACAGATACGCAGTATTTT; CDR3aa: CASTPSPGGTDTQYF
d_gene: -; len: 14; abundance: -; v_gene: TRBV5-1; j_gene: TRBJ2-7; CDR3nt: TGCGCCAGCAGCTTGGGCGGGGGCACCTACGAGCAGTACTTC; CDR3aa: CASSLGGGTYEQYF
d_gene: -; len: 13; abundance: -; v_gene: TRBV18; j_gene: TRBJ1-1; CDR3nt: TGTGCCAGCTCACCCGGGGAGAACACTGAAGCTTTCTTT; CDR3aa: CASSPGENTEAFF
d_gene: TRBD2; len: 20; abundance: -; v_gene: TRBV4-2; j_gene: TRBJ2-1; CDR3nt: TGTGCCAGCAGCCAAGACTTTCCGAGACTAGCGGGAGTAATAGGCAATGAGCAGTTCTTC; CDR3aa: CASSQDFPRLAGVIGNEQFF
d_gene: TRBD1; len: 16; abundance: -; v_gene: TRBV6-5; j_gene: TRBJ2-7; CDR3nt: TGTGCCAGCAGTTACTCGCGGACAGGGGGCCGAAGCGAGCAGTACTTC; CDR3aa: CASSYSRTGGRSEQYF